This is a list of T cell receptor beta chains from one sample in a study of T cell responses to AZD1222 COVID-19 vaccine. TCRdb's copy holds only in-frame clones and misses some; the assay was immunoSEQ multiplex PCR. The sample carries about 130,000 clones, over 70% recorded once. The specimen comprised peripheral blood, sampled on day 0 of AZD1222 vaccination. These receptors originate from an adult in good health. Each CDR3 is given with its conserved first and last residue. A D gene is named only where the DNA matches it firmly. Rows may omit the clone size; those that give it use once, few, many or a size class.

J: TRBJ1-2; size: few; D: TRBD1; V: TRBV14; DNA: TGTGCCAGCAGCCAAGGACAGGGGCCTGCCTATGGCTACACCTTC; CDR3: CASSQGQGPAYGYTF
J: TRBJ2-1; size: .; D: TRBD2; V: TRBV4-2; DNA: TGTGCCAGCAGCCAAGATCCTAGCGGCAATGAGCAGTTCTTC; CDR3: CASSQDPSGNEQFF
J: TRBJ1-2; size: .; D: .; V: TRBV7-8; DNA: TGTGCCAGCAGCTTAGTCCTATGGGGGTTTCAAGGCTACACCTTC; CDR3: CASSLVLWGFQGYTF
J: TRBJ2-1; size: .; D: TRBD1; V: TRBV6-6; DNA: TGTGCCAGCAGTCCCGACAGGGCAATGGGTGAGCAGTTCTTC; CDR3: CASSPDRAMGEQFF
J: TRBJ1-5; size: .; D: .; V: TRBV6-2/TRBV6-3; DNA: TGTGCCAGCAGTTACTACAATGACAATCAGCCCCAGCATTTT; CDR3: CASSYYNDNQPQHF
J: TRBJ2-3; size: .; D: .; V: TRBV5-1; DNA: TGCGCCAGCAGCTTGGGAGGTAGGGGGACTAGCACAGATACGCAGTATTTT; CDR3: CASSLGGRGTSTDTQYF
J: TRBJ2-7; size: once; D: .; V: TRBV11-2; DNA: TGTGCCAGCAGCTTAGAGGCCTTTCAAGGGGCCTACGAGCAGTACTTC; CDR3: CASSLEAFQGAYEQYF
J: TRBJ2-7; size: .; D: .; V: TRBV7-8; DNA: TGTGCCAGCAGCCCGAGCTCCTACGAGCAGTACTTC; CDR3: CASSPSSYEQYF
J: TRBJ1-2; size: .; D: TRBD1; V: TRBV6-5; DNA: TGTGCCAGCGAACAGGGGGCGAGCTATGGCTACACCTTC; CDR3: CASEQGASYGYTF
J: TRBJ1-1; size: .; D: .; V: TRBV19; DNA: TGTGCCAGTAAGACAGTCCCGAACACTGAAGCTTTCTTT; CDR3: CASKTVPNTEAFF
J: TRBJ2-5; size: .; D: TRBD1; V: TRBV5-4; DNA: TGTGCCAGCAGCGCCCCGACAGGGGTTCAAGAGACCCAGTACTTC; CDR3: CASSAPTGVQETQYF
J: TRBJ1-4; size: .; D: TRBD1; V: TRBV5-1; DNA: TGCGCCAGCAGCTTGGCAGGGGGCCCTGAAAAACTGTTTTTT; CDR3: CASSLAGGPEKLFF
J: TRBJ2-5; size: .; D: TRBD2; V: TRBV11-3; DNA: TGTGCCAGCAGCCTTCGACTAGCGAGTCTTCAAGAGACCCAGTACTTC; CDR3: CASSLRLASLQETQYF
J: TRBJ1-1; size: once; D: .; V: TRBV27; DNA: TGTGCCAGCAGTCGGTATACCGGGACACTCCTAGGGACTGAAGCTTTCTTT; CDR3: CASSRYTGTLLGTEAFF
J: TRBJ2-1; size: .; D: .; V: TRBV6-5; DNA: TGTGCCAGCAGTTTGGGGGAACCAGCCTACAATGAGCAGTTCTTC; CDR3: CASSLGEPAYNEQFF
J: TRBJ1-6; size: .; D: .; V: TRBV18; DNA: TGTGCCAGCTCACCGCGGGACCTCCTAAATTCACCCCTCCACTTT; CDR3: CASSPRDLLNSPLHF
J: TRBJ2-5; size: .; D: TRBD2; V: TRBV5-1; DNA: TGCGCCAGCAGCTCATTGTCGAGCGGGGGGTTTGGAGAGACCCAGTACTTC; CDR3: CASSSLSSGGFGETQYF
J: TRBJ1-2; size: .; D: TRBD1; V: TRBV2; DNA: TGTGCCAGCAGTGAAGAGACAGGGATAGGGGGCTACACCTTC; CDR3: CASSEETGIGGYTF
J: TRBJ2-5; size: few; D: .; V: TRBV3-1/TRBV3-2; DNA: TGTGCCAGCAGTAAGTGGGTGGAAGAGACCCAGTACTTC; CDR3: CASSKWVEETQYF
J: TRBJ1-5; size: once; D: TRBD1; V: TRBV18; DNA: TGTGCCAGCTCACCACCTTTGGGACAGGGGTCTAATCAGCCCCAGCATTTT; CDR3: CASSPPLGQGSNQPQHF
J: TRBJ1-2; size: few; D: .; V: TRBV29-1; DNA: TGCAGCGTTGATAACAGTACCTATGGCTACACCTTC; CDR3: CSVDNSTYGYTF
J: TRBJ1-2; size: .; D: .; V: TRBV29-1; DNA: TGCAGCGTCGGACTCAACTATGGCTACACCTTC; CDR3: CSVGLNYGYTF
J: TRBJ1-1; size: few; D: TRBD1; V: TRBV30; DNA: TGTGCCTGGAGGGACAGGGGTTCGAACACTGAAGCTTTCTTT; CDR3: CAWRDRGSNTEAFF
J: TRBJ1-1; size: .; D: .; V: TRBV9; DNA: TGTGCCAGCAGCGTGAGTCCCGGTGGCACTGAAGCTTTCTTT; CDR3: CASSVSPGGTEAFF
J: TRBJ1-6; size: .; D: .; V: TRBV6-5; DNA: TGTGCCAGCAATAGCCGACCGAATTCACCCCTCCACTTT; CDR3: CASNSRPNSPLHF
J: TRBJ1-3; size: .; D: .; V: TRBV5-6; DNA: TGTGCCAGCAGCTTGGGAGCGAACACCATATATTTT; CDR3: CASSLGANTIYF
J: TRBJ1-1; size: .; D: .; V: TRBV21-1; DNA: TGTGCCAGCAGCATCGGACACACTGAAGCTTTCTTT; CDR3: CASSIGHTEAFF
J: TRBJ1-4; size: .; D: .; V: TRBV4-1; DNA: TGCGCCAGCAGCCAAGGAACAGACGGCTATTTTGAAAAACTGTTTTTT; CDR3: CASSQGTDGYFEKLFF
J: TRBJ2-2; size: .; D: TRBD2; V: TRBV7-9; DNA: TGTGCCAGCAGCGACTATCGGGGGGCCGGGGAGCTGTTTTTT; CDR3: CASSDYRGAGELFF
J: TRBJ2-2; size: once; D: .; V: TRBV3-1/TRBV3-2; DNA: TGTGCCAGCAGCCAGTACACCGGGGAGCTGTTTTTT; CDR3: CASSQYTGELFF
J: TRBJ1-2; size: .; D: TRBD1; V: TRBV6-5; DNA: TGTGCCAGCAGTTCCACAGGGGTTGCCGGCTACACCTTC; CDR3: CASSSTGVAGYTF
J: TRBJ2-2; size: .; D: TRBD1; V: TRBV7-9; DNA: TGTGCCAGCAGCCCGAAACAGGGGGCGGCCGGGGAGCTGTTTTTT; CDR3: CASSPKQGAAGELFF
J: TRBJ2-5; size: .; D: .; V: TRBV11-3; DNA: TGTGCCAGCACCTCGGGCGGTCCGAGGGAGACCCAGTACTTC; CDR3: CASTSGGPRETQYF
J: TRBJ2-7; size: .; D: .; V: TRBV5-1; DNA: TGCGCCAGCAGTCCACAGGGAGGAACCTACGAGCAGTACTTC; CDR3: CASSPQGGTYEQYF
J: TRBJ2-1; size: .; D: .; V: TRBV4-2; DNA: TGTGCCAGCAGCCTAGAGGGACTTACGGGGAATGAGCAGTTCTTC; CDR3: CASSLEGLTGNEQFF
J: TRBJ1-1; size: few; D: .; V: TRBV2; DNA: TGTGCCAGCAGTGAAGTGGGGGGGCCCACTGAAGCTTTCTTT; CDR3: CASSEVGGPTEAFF
J: TRBJ1-6; size: .; D: TRBD1; V: TRBV4-1; DNA: TGCGCCAGCAGCCAGTTTTTGGACAGGGGGAATTCACCCCTCCACTTT; CDR3: CASSQFLDRGNSPLHF
J: TRBJ2-2; size: .; D: TRBD2; V: TRBV24-1; DNA: TGTGCCACCAGTGATACACCCGGGACTAGCGGGAAGAGTATGTTAACAGGGACCGGGGAGCTGTTTTTT; CDR3: CATSDTPGTSGKSMLTGTGELFF
J: TRBJ1-3; size: .; D: TRBD1; V: TRBV30; DNA: TGTGCCTGGGAACAGGGGTTGTCTGGAAACACCATATATTTT; CDR3: CAWEQGLSGNTIYF
J: TRBJ1-2; size: .; D: .; V: TRBV11-2; DNA: TGTGCCAGCAGCTTTATAGAGCGGGATGGCTACACCTTC; CDR3: CASSFIERDGYTF
J: TRBJ1-1; size: .; D: .; V: TRBV29-1; DNA: TGCAGCGTCCAGTGGGGGGAGAACACTGAAGCTTTCTTT; CDR3: CSVQWGENTEAFF
J: TRBJ1-2; size: .; D: .; V: TRBV11-3; DNA: TGTGCCAGCAGCTTAGGGCGTGACTACACCTTC; CDR3: CASSLGRDYTF
J: TRBJ2-7; size: .; D: TRBD1; V: TRBV7-2; DNA: TGTGCCAGCAGCTTAACCGGGACAGGGGACGAGCAGTACTTC; CDR3: CASSLTGTGDEQYF
J: TRBJ1-2; size: .; D: .; V: TRBV7-9; DNA: TGTGCCAGCAGCCCCAGCCCCTCAGGGGAGGAGGACTATGGCTACACCTTC; CDR3: CASSPSPSGEEDYGYTF
J: TRBJ1-4; size: .; D: TRBD1; V: TRBV5-1; DNA: TGCGCCAGCAGCCCCGGACAGGGAGGTGGAAAACTGTTTTTT; CDR3: CASSPGQGGGKLFF
J: TRBJ2-7; size: once; D: .; V: TRBV27; DNA: TGTGCCAGCAGTTTATCTTGGGGGAGACCGATCCACGAGCAGTACTTC; CDR3: CASSLSWGRPIHEQYF
J: TRBJ1-1; size: .; D: .; V: TRBV6-5; DNA: TGTGCCAGCAGTTATAGCTCCGGGGGCGGGGGCACTGAAGCTTTCTTT; CDR3: CASSYSSGGGGTEAFF
J: TRBJ2-4; size: .; D: .; V: TRBV30; DNA: TGTGCCTGGAGGACGGCCAAGGGGTGGGCCAAAAACATTCAGTACTTC; CDR3: CAWRTAKGWAKNIQYF